A single sample is the source of the 23 T cell receptor beta chains below, sequenced in a study of identical twins. TCRdb re-analysed the 5' RACE reads in MiXCR, keeping a single row per CDR3 protein. The sample includes 450,000 to 650,000 distinct CDR3 sequences, approximately 14% of them seen just once. Separately, the same data were catalogued under a study of yellow fever vaccine responses in identical twins.

Sample: CD4+ T cells sorted from blood. The receptor set was obtained from a woman younger than 30 in good health.

The table lists this clonotype with many counts. CDR3 in amino acids: CASSQDFNGRGADTQYF. As DNA, the CDR3 is TGTGCCAGCAGCCAAGATTTCAACGGGAGAGGGGCAGATACGCAGTATTTT. V is TRBV3-1 and J is TRBJ2-3, with D possibly being TRBD2 (6 bases). V lost 0 bases and J lost 4, with 17 bases in between. The CDR3 is 17 residues long. Germline lookup yields CDR1 LGHDT and CDR2 YNNKEL (reference sequence).

This clonotype was observed a few times. The V gene is TRBV5-1, the J gene TRBJ2-5; TRBD2 matches at 7 bases. The CDR3 loop spans 13 amino acids. Germline V gene data show CDR1 as SGHRS and CDR2 as YFSETQ. V was clipped by 3 bases and J by 3 bases; unmatched bases: 2. The CDR3 bases are TGCGCCAGCAGCTCGGGACTAAAAGAGACCCAGTACTTC. Protein product: CASSSGLKETQYF.

The chain carries TRBV24-1 and TRBJ2-1; 8 positions agree with TRBD1. CDR1 is KGHDR, CDR2 SFDVKD, per germline. The CDR3 spans 14 residues. V shed 2 bases, J shed 8 bases, and the junction held 4 bases outside the gene matches. The CDR3, as DNA: TGTGCCACCAGTGATTCACAGGGGGTCTATGAGCAGTTCTTC. Translating it yields CATSDSQGVYEQFF.

This clonotype was detected a few times. The CDR3 nucleotides are TGTGCCAGCAGCCGTACAAGCACGAGCTCCTACAATGAGCAGTTCTTC. Protein sequence: CASSRTSTSSYNEQFF. The chain links TRBV4-2 to TRBJ2-1; D remains unclear. CDR1 and CDR2 (germline): LGHNA, YNFKEQ. CDR3 length: 16 residues. V lost 4 bases to trimming and J lost 0 bases, with 13 bases between them.

This rearrangement joins TRBV10-1 to TRBJ2-3; D gene uncertain. Germline lookup yields CDR1 WNHNN and CDR2 SYGVQD (reference sequence). CDR3 length: 14 amino acids. V lost 5 bases, J lost 4 bases, and 13 bases lay in between. The CDR3 loop is CASSPSAGPDTQYF. CDR3 nucleotides: TGCGCCAGCAGTCCCTCTGCCGGGCCAGATACGCAGTATTTT.

The V gene is TRBV5-1, the J gene TRBJ2-3, with TRBD2 matching over 8 bases. Germline V gene data show CDR1 as SGHRS and CDR2 as YFSETQ. This CDR3 spans 15 amino acids. Trimming removed 6 bases from V and 3 bases from J; junction bases left unmatched: 9. The CDR3 spells CASTNGGGPTDTQYF. CDR3 sequence (DNA): TGCGCCAGCACCAACGGCGGGGGGCCAACAGATACGCAGTATTTT. The whole variable domain, remainder taken from reference TRBV5-1 and TRBJ2-3, is KAGVTQTPRYLIKTRGQQVTLSCSPISGHRSVSWYQQTPGQGLQFLFEYFSETQRNKGNFPGRFSGRQFSNSRSEMNVSTLELGDSALYLCASTNGGGPTDTQYFGPGTRLTVL.

This clonotype occurred a few times. This chain links TRBV7-2 with TRBJ2-5; possibly TRBD1 for D (5 bases). The V end was cut by 2 bases, the J end by 7 bases, with 17 bases between. The CDR3 runs to 15 residues. Germline CDR1 is SGHTA and CDR2 is FQGNSA. CDR3 sequence (DNA): TGTGCCAGCAGCTTACTTTTTCCGACAGCTTTGACCCAGTACTTC. The encoded protein is CASSLLFPTALTQYF. Using reference TRBV7-2 and TRBJ2-5 for the parts outside the CDR3, the full variable domain is GAGVSQSPSNKVTEKGKDVELRCDPISGHTALYWYRQSLGQGLEFLIYFQGNSAPDKSGLPSDRFSAERTGGSVSTLTIQRTQQEDSAVYLCASSLLFPTALTQYFGPGTRLLVL.

The V call is TRBV5-1, the J call TRBJ2-3; D not resolved. CDR1 SGHRS and CDR2 YFSETQ come from the germline V gene. This CDR3 contains 15 residues. Trimming stripped 5 bases from V and 0 bases from J, with 13 bases between. The CDR3 sequence: CASRMDGTSTDTQYF. The CDR3 bases are TGCGCCAGCAGAATGGACGGAACTAGCACAGATACGCAGTATTTT.

The CDR3 DNA is TGTGCCAGCAGTTTAAAGCCGGAATACGAGCAGTACGTC. Translating it yields CASSLKPEYEQYV. The V gene is TRBV27, the J gene TRBJ2-7, with unresolved D. CDR1 and CDR2 from the germline V gene are MNHEY and SMNVEV (reference sequence). The CDR3 sequence is 13 residues long. The ends were cut back, 2 bases at V and 4 bases at J, with 9 bases in the middle.

This clonotype appeared a few times. The chain uses TRBV6-2 or TRBV6-3 and TRBJ2-3; D possibly corresponds to TRBD2 (5 bases). The CDR3 loop spans 15 amino acids. Between the trimmed V and J ends, which lost 10 bases and 0 bases, there was a span of 17 bases. CDR1 is MNHEY, CDR2 SVGEGT, per germline. In DNA form, the CDR3 reads TGTGCCACAAGATATAGCGTCCTTAGCACAGATACGCAGTATTTT. It encodes CATRYSVLSTDTQYF.

The chain joins TRBV20-1 to TRBJ2-7, with D possibly called TRBD1 or TRBD2 (5 bases each). Germline loops: CDR1 DFQATT, CDR2 SNEGSKA (reference sequence). This CDR3 is 12 amino acids long. V was clipped by 3 bases and J by 5 bases, with 11 bases between them. CDR3 DNA: TGCAGTGCTAGTGGGGGTGGAAACGAGCAGTACGTC. This encodes CSASGGGNEQYV.

This clonotype was detected many times. The chain recombines TRBV7-2 with TRBJ2-2; TRBD2 is a possible D gene (6 bases). This CDR3 comprises 16 residues. The ends were cut back, 2 bases at V and 5 bases at J, with 15 bases in the middle. Germline lookup yields CDR1 SGHTA and CDR2 FQGNSA. The CDR3, as DNA: TGTGCCAGCAGCTTAAATTTTCTGACTAGTACCGGGGAGCTGTTTTTT. It encodes CASSLNFLTSTGELFF.

In its sample, this clonotype was seen many times. The J gene is TRBJ1-2, the V gene TRBV29-1, with 7 bases aligning to TRBD1. The V gene end was trimmed by 4 bases and the J gene end by 12 bases; junction bases not matched to a gene: 11. In germline, CDR1 is SQVTM, CDR2 ANQGSEA. The CDR3 length is 12 residues. Written as DNA, the CDR3 is TGCAGCGTTGGGGACAGCTTAGTCTCTGACACCTTC. Translation gives CSVGDSLVSDTF.

This clonotype appeared a few times. The rearrangement uses TRBV6-5 and TRBJ1-1; no clear D. V gave up 2 bases and J gave up 8 bases, with 6 bases separating them. Per germline, CDR1 MNHEY and CDR2 SVGAGI. The CDR3 runs 11 residues. CDR3 nucleotides: TGTGCCAGCAGTTACCCGCCAGAAGCTTTCTTT. This codes for CASSYPPEAFF.

V is TRBV24-1 and J is TRBJ2-5; unclear D gene. V was trimmed by 4 bases and J by 4 bases, leaving 12 bases between them. CDR3 length equals 14 residues. CDR1 is KGHDR and CDR2 is SFDVKD in the germline V gene. For the CDR3, the DNA is TGTGCCACCAGTGACCGCCACGCCCGAGAGACCCAGTACTTC. Protein sequence: CATSDRHARETQYF.

V gene TRBV5-1 combines with J gene TRBJ2-5; maybe TRBD1 (6 bases). The CDR3 consists of 14 residues. Germline CDR1 SGHRS, CDR2 YFSETQ. V was trimmed by 0 bases and J by 5 bases, leaving 11 bases between them. Here the CDR3 reads CASSLVGDKETQYF. CDR3 in DNA: TGCGCCAGCAGCTTGGTTGGGGACAAGGAGACCCAGTACTTC.

The J gene is TRBJ2-3, the V gene TRBV12-3 or TRBV12-4, with D maybe TRBD2 (5 bases). V was cut by 5 bases and J by 4 bases, with 16 bases left in between. The CDR3 extends over 15 amino acids. The CDR3 bases are TGTGCCAGCAGTCGCCCCGCGGGCGTTTCAGATACGCAGTATTTT. Encoded protein: CASSRPAGVSDTQYF.

The CDR3 DNA is TGTGCCAGCTCACCACCGGTCGAGAATGAGCAGTTCTTC. Translating it yields CASSPPVENEQFF. This chain links TRBV18 with TRBJ2-1; D is uncertain. Germline V CDR1 and CDR2: KGHSH, LQKENI. Trimming left V 0 bases short and J 7 bases short, with 7 bases between. The CDR3 runs 13 residues.

The chain joins TRBV14 to TRBJ1-2, with 7 nucleotides matching TRBD1. The germline V gene encodes CDR1 SGHDN and CDR2 FVKESK. The V segment lost 2 bases and the J segment 4 bases; nucleotides outside the gene matches: 7. This CDR3 contains 15 residues. The CDR3 sequence is CASSQRRTGPYGYTF. For the CDR3, the DNA is TGTGCCAGCAGCCAACGAAGGACAGGACCCTATGGCTACACCTTC. The whole variable domain, filled in from reference TRBV14 and TRBJ1-2, reads EAGVTQFPSHSVIEKGQTVTLRCDPISGHDNLYWYRRVMGKEIKFLLHFVKESKQDESGMPNNRFLAERTGGTYSTLKVQPAELEDSGVYFCASSQRRTGPYGYTFGSGTRLTVV.

The DNA for the CDR3 is TGTGCCATCAGTGAAAGGGACCAGCCCCAGCATTTT. Its translation: CAISERDQPQHF. The chain links TRBV10-3 to TRBJ1-5, with a weak D call TRBD1 (5 bases). Germline V CDR1 and CDR2: ENHRY, SYGVKD. The CDR3 has 12 amino acids. Trimming removed 3 bases at V and 7 bases at J, with 7 bases between.

The V and J genes are TRBV7-9 and TRBJ2-7; D is ambiguous. The CDR3 is made up of 16 amino acids. Germline V CDR1 and CDR2: SEHNR, FQNEAQ (reference sequence). The V end lost 5 bases, the J end lost 2 bases, and 19 bases lay between the germline ends. The CDR3 sequence: CASSPTGPRLAYEQYF. The CDR3 DNA reads as TGTGCCAGCAGCCCGACCGGACCCCGATTGGCCTACGAGCAGTACTTC.

This clonotype appeared a few times. V is TRBV7-6 and J is TRBJ2-7; D is unresolved. V lost 0 bases to trimming and J lost 0 bases, with 9 bases between them. The germline V gene has CDR1 SGHVS and CDR2 FNYEAQ. The CDR3 consists of 15 residues. In DNA form, the CDR3 reads TGTGCCAGCAGCTTAGCTCTGGGTTCCTCCTACGAGCAGTACTTC. Translating gives CASSLALGSSYEQYF.

The table lists this clonotype with a few counts. The chain joins TRBV28 to TRBJ2-5; the D is unclear. The CDR3 runs to 13 residues. Trimming cost V 6 bases and J 7 bases, with 15 bases left between them. Germline V gene data show CDR1 as MDHEN and CDR2 as SYDVKM. The CDR3 is CASSRPSEGTQYF. The CDR3 DNA is TGTGCCAGCAGCCGCCCCTCCGAAGGGACCCAGTACTTC. Full variable domain (outside the CDR3, taken from reference TRBV28 and TRBJ2-5): DVKVTQSSRYLVKRTGEKVFLECVQDMDHENMFWYRQDPGLGLRLIYFSYDVKMKEKGDIPEGYSVSREKKERFSLILESASTNQTSMYLCASSRPSEGTQYFGPGTRLLVL.